This T cell receptor (beta chain) was recovered during a study of blood T cell repertoires in COVID-19. Study background: From the United States, Italy and Spain came samples of acute and convalescent COVID-19. T cells, B-cell-depleted T cells, or PBMCs supplied cDNA or gDNA.

The CDR3 has 14 amino acids. J was trimmed by 6 bases and V by 3 bases; bases with no gene match: 3. Germline V gene lookup returns CDR1 SGDLS and CDR2 YYNGEE. Sequenced by immunoSEQ multiplex PCR; TCRdb stores in-frame clones only, minus some. Here the sample spans around 160,000 clones, around 87% being singletons. This sequence was found in a man aged 18 to 29 with COVID-19, enrolled during active disease. The sample was peripheral blood. The chain uses TRBV9 and TRBJ2-1, with 10 nucleotides matching TRBD1. The CDR3 spells CASSARQGANEQFF. The CDR3 bases are TGTGCCAGCAGCGCTCGACAGGGGGCCAATGAGCAGTTCTTC. The full variable domain, completed using reference TRBV9 and TRBJ2-1, is DSGVTQTPKHLITATGQRVTLRCSPRSGDLSVYWYQQSLDQGLQFLIQYYNGEERAKGNILERFSAQQFPDLHSELNLSSLELGDSALYFCASSARQGANEQFFGPGTRLTVL.